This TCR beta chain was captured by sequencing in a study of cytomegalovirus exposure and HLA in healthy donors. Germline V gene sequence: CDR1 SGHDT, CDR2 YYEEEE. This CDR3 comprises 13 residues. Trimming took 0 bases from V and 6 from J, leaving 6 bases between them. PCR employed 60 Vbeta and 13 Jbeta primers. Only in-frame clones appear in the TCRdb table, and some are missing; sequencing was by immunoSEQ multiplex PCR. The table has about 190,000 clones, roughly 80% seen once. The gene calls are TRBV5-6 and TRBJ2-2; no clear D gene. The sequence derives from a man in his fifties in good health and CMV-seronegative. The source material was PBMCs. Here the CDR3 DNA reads TGTGCCAGCAGCTTGGGGGCTGCCGGGGAGCTGTTTTTT. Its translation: CASSLGAAGELFF.